This TCR beta chain was captured in a study of memory CD4+ T cells and cytomegalovirus serostatus. At the level of the study: Of the healthy Belgian adults, 9 were CMV seropositive and 24 seronegative.

Assay used: immunoSEQ multiplex PCR; TCRdb lists only in-frame clones, some missing. The sample includes about 59,000 clones, roughly 77% of them seen just once. Single viable CD3+CD4+CD8-CD45RO+ cells were sorted as the memory CD4+ T cells. Points from the study as a whole: About two fifths of the roughly 160 known CMV-associated TCRbeta sequences appeared in CD4+ memory. The CMV-associated TCR signature appears largely within the CD4+ memory repertoire.

Worth noting for this clone: The antigen is not known.

The V gene lost 3 bases and the J gene lost 8 bases, with 13 bases spanning the gap. This CDR3 region has 13 residues. Germline-derived CDR1 and CDR2 are MNHNS and SASEGT. This receptor was obtained from an adult in good health and CMV-seronegative. The sequencing input was memory CD4+ T cells from blood. This rearrangement joins TRBV6-1 to TRBJ1-2; D gene uncertain. CDR3 in DNA: TGTGCCAGCAGTGACCAAGGGTTACGGGGCTACACCTTC. This codes for CASSDQGLRGYTF.